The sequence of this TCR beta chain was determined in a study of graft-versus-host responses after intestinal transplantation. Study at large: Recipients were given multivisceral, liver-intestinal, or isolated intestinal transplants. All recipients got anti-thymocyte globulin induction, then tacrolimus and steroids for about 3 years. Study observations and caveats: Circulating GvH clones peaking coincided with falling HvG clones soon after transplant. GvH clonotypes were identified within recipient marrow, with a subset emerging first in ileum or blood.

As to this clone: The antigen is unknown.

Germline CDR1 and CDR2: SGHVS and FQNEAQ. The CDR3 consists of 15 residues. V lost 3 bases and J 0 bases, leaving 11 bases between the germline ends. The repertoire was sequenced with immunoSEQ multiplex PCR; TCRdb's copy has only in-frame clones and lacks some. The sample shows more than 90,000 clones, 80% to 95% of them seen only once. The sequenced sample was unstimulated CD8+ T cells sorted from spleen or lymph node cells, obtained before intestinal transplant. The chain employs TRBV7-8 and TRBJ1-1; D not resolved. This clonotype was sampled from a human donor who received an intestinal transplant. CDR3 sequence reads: CASSLGGEVNTEAFF. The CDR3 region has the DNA TGTGCCAGCAGCTTGGGCGGGGAGGTGAACACTGAAGCTTTCTTT.